These T cell receptor beta chains were read from a single sample in a study of T cells in AML relapse after transplant. Using its own MiXCR run on the PCR reads, TCRdb lists one record per CDR3 protein. This table has around 1,500 distinct CDR3 sequences, approximately 6.9% appearing once. The material was bone marrow, either the whole sample or a sorted T cell fraction (not recorded which), obtained in complete remission. The receptor source for this set is a human donor who had a stem cell transplant for acute myeloid leukemia. The graft donor may be the source of some T cells. CDR3s include the opening cysteine and the closing phenylalanine or tryptophan. D genes are given only for firm matches. For some rows the clone size is stated as once, few or many, or as a class when expanded; others skip it.

j_call d_call v_call clone_size cdr3_aa cdr3_nt
TRBJ2-7 TRBD1 TRBV27 medium-sized CASSFTPRVGQDEQYF TGTGCCAGCAGTTTTACCCCTCGGGTGGGACAGGACGAGCAGTACTTC
TRBJ2-1 . TRBV5-5 medium-sized CASSQTPTEQFF TGTGCCAGCAGTCAGACTCCGACCGAGCAGTTCTTC
TRBJ2-5 . TRBV7-2 . CASSIKGIQETQYF TGTGCCAGCAGCATTAAGGGGATACAAGAGACCCAGTACTTC
TRBJ1-1 . TRBV20-1 medium-sized CSARGRRGEAFF TGCAGTGCTAGAGGCAGGAGGGGCGAAGCTTTCTTT
TRBJ2-7 . TRBV5-1 many CASSLGPTGPYEQYF TGCGCCAGCAGCTTGGGGCCTACAGGCCCCTACGAGCAGTACTTC
TRBJ2-7 . TRBV29-1 large CSVQTSEQYF TGCAGCGTGCAAACTAGCGAGCAGTACTTC
TRBJ2-1 . TRBV4-3 large CASSQGTGWNEQFF TGCGCCAGCAGCCAAGGGACCGGTTGGAATGAGCAGTTCTTC
TRBJ1-5 . TRBV27 large CASSNDQDQPQHF TGTGCCAGCAGTAACGACCAGGATCAGCCCCAGCATTTT
TRBJ2-2 TRBD1 TRBV12-3/TRBV12-4 medium-sized CASSSGTGVTAGELFF TGTGCCAGCAGTTCTGGGACAGGGGTTACTGCCGGGGAGCTGTTTTTT
TRBJ2-1 TRBD1 TRBV7-9 medium-sized CASSSLLQGAQQEQFF TGTGCCAGCAGCTCCCTCCTACAGGGGGCTCAGCAGGAGCAGTTCTTC
TRBJ1-1 TRBD1 TRBV5-1 medium-sized CASTFGTPQGAEAFF TGCGCCAGCACATTCGGGACCCCGCAGGGGGCTGAAGCTTTCTTT
TRBJ2-7 TRBD2 TRBV5-1 medium-sized CASSPGGAGARYEQYF TGCGCCAGCAGCCCGGGGGGGGCGGGAGCAAGATACGAGCAGTACTTC
TRBJ2-1 TRBD2 TRBV27 medium-sized CASSLGTSGRNEQFF TGTGCCAGCAGTTTGGGGACTAGCGGGCGGAATGAGCAGTTCTTC
TRBJ2-1 TRBD2 TRBV12-3/TRBV12-4 few CASSSILAGGNEQFF TGTGCCAGCAGTTCGATACTAGCGGGCGGCAATGAGCAGTTCTTC
TRBJ2-2 TRBD1 TRBV20-1 medium-sized CSARDTDRGHRELFF TGCAGTGCTAGAGATACGGACAGGGGGCATCGGGAGCTGTTTTTT
TRBJ1-1 . TRBV5-6 medium-sized CASSQGRPLKGAFF TGTGCCAGCAGCCAGGGACGGCCACTGAAGGGAGCTTTCTTT
TRBJ2-5 . TRBV4-2 . CASSHRAEETQYF TGTGCCAGCAGCCATCGAGCGGAAGAGACCCAGTACTTC
TRBJ1-5 . TRBV20-1 medium-sized CSARGQGSNQPQHF TGCAGTGCTAGGGGGCAGGGGAGCAATCAGCCCCAGCATTTT
TRBJ2-1 . TRBV7-8 many CASSPQNEYNEQFF TGTGCCAGCAGCCCACAAAATGAGTACAATGAGCAGTTCTTC
TRBJ2-1 . TRBV7-9 medium-sized CASSLVLLGNEQFF TGTGCCAGCAGCTTAGTCCTACTGGGCAATGAGCAGTTCTTC
TRBJ2-2 . TRBV9 many CASSPPGQVNTGELFF TGTGCCAGCAGCCCCCCGGGACAAGTTAACACCGGGGAGCTGTTTTTT
TRBJ2-1 TRBD2 TRBV20-1 medium-sized CSARGLAGVVEQFF TGCAGTGCTAGAGGACTAGCGGGAGTTGTTGAGCAGTTCTTC
TRBJ2-1 . TRBV7-6 medium-sized CASSLARGLYNEQFF TGTGCCAGCAGCTTAGCGAGGGGATTGTACAATGAGCAGTTCTTC
TRBJ1-1 . TRBV20-1 medium-sized CSARDRGGPTEAFF TGCAGTGCTAGAGATCGGGGGGGCCCCACTGAAGCTTTCTTT
TRBJ2-2 . TRBV12-3/TRBV12-4 . CASSSMRSGELFF TGTGCCAGCAGCTCCATGCGTAGCGGGGAGCTGTTTTTT
TRBJ2-7 . TRBV5-1 medium-sized CASSLNGPPTYEQYF TGCGCCAGCAGCCTGAACGGACCGCCAACCTACGAGCAGTACTTC
TRBJ2-7 . TRBV11-2 medium-sized CASSLDGGPYEQYF TGTGCCAGCAGCTTAGACGGGGGACCCTACGAGCAGTACTTC
TRBJ2-3 . TRBV12-3/TRBV12-4 large CASSLAFESTDTQYF TGTGCCAGCAGTTTAGCTTTCGAGTCCACAGATACGCAGTATTTT
TRBJ2-7 . TRBV28 . CASRPRAVSSYEQYF TGTGCCAGCAGACCGAGGGCAGTTAGCTCCTACGAGCAGTACTTC
TRBJ2-1 . TRBV29-1 large CSVLPAYNEQFF TGCAGCGTCCTACCGGCCTACAATGAGCAGTTCTTC
TRBJ2-3 . TRBV11-2 . CASSSDYKGTDTQYF TGTGCCAGCAGCTCGGACTACAAAGGCACAGATACGCAGTATTTT
TRBJ1-4 . TRBV4-1 medium-sized CASSPDRKGEKLFF TGCGCCAGCAGCCCTGACAGGAAAGGCGAAAAACTGTTTTTT
TRBJ2-7 . TRBV27 medium-sized CASSLGRRYEQYF TGTGCCAGCAGTTTAGGGCGGCGCTACGAGCAGTACTTC
TRBJ1-5 . TRBV2 few CASSEQQGFNQPQHF TGTGCCAGCAGTGAACAACAGGGCTTCAATCAGCCCCAGCATTTT
TRBJ2-6 . TRBV5-6 few CASSSGIGANVLTF TGTGCCAGCAGTTCGGGGATCGGGGCCAACGTCCTGACTTTC
TRBJ2-3 . TRBV6-1 medium-sized CASSGRRTLGPRGTDTQYF TGTGCCAGCAGTGGCCGCCGAACTTTGGGACCGCGCGGCACAGATACGCAGTATTTT
TRBJ2-7 TRBD1 TRBV27 medium-sized CASSSSQGSSYEQYF TGTGCCAGCAGTTCCTCACAGGGGAGCTCCTACGAGCAGTACTTC
TRBJ2-3 TRBD2 TRBV3-1 medium-sized CASGGLAGVTDTQYF TGTGCCAGCGGGGGACTAGCGGGAGTCACAGATACGCAGTATTTT
TRBJ1-2 TRBD1 TRBV28 . CASRGDRDYGYTF TGTGCCAGCAGGGGGGACAGGGACTATGGCTACACCTTC
TRBJ2-7 . TRBV9 medium-sized CASSVAWGYEQYF TGTGCCAGCAGCGTAGCTTGGGGGTACGAGCAGTACTTC
TRBJ2-5 . TRBV2 medium-sized CASSELRGETQYF TGTGCCAGCAGTGAACTGAGAGGAGAGACCCAGTACTTC
TRBJ2-5 . TRBV5-1 few CASSLSGGSARGETQYF TGCGCCAGCAGCTTGTCGGGCGGCTCGGCGAGAGGGGAGACCCAGTACTTC
TRBJ2-5 TRBD2 TRBV20-1 medium-sized CSARGTSGRVGETQYF TGCAGTGCTAGGGGGACTAGCGGGAGAGTTGGAGAGACCCAGTACTTC
TRBJ1-2 . TRBV12-3/TRBV12-4 . CASSHSSTDYGYTF TGTGCCAGCAGCCACTCCTCGACAGACTATGGCTACACCTTC
TRBJ2-7 . TRBV7-2 many CASSPQRTTYNSYEQYF TGTGCCAGCAGCCCCCAGCGGACTACATATAATTCCTACGAGCAGTACTTC
TRBJ2-7 TRBD1 TRBV5-1 medium-sized CASSRDRSNYEQYF TGCGCCAGCAGCCGGGACAGATCGAACTACGAGCAGTACTTC
TRBJ2-3 . TRBV7-2 medium-sized CASSRFEGPTDTQYF TGTGCCAGCAGCCGGTTTGAAGGGCCCACAGATACGCAGTATTTT
TRBJ2-5 TRBD1 TRBV12-3/TRBV12-4 . CASRGDRGQETQYF TGTGCCAGCAGGGGTGACAGGGGCCAAGAGACCCAGTACTTC
TRBJ2-1 . TRBV21-1 medium-sized CASSKHSNEQFF TGTGCCAGCAGCAAACATAGCAATGAGCAGTTCTTC
TRBJ2-7 . TRBV9 medium-sized CASSVGGAGVYEQYF TGTGCCAGCAGCGTAGGGGGGGCAGGAGTCTACGAGCAGTACTTC
TRBJ2-5 TRBD2 TRBV4-3 medium-sized CASSQVLAGGGAQETQYF TGCGCCAGCAGCCAAGTCCTAGCGGGAGGGGGAGCGCAAGAGACCCAGTACTTC
TRBJ2-1 . TRBV19 . CASSMAGNLNEQFF TGTGCCAGTAGTATGGCGGGGAATCTCAATGAGCAGTTCTTC
TRBJ2-3 . TRBV4-2 medium-sized CASSQEEGGGYTQYF TGTGCCAGCAGCCAAGAGGAGGGAGGGGGGTATACGCAGTATTTT
TRBJ2-1 TRBD2 TRBV4-3 many CASSQETTASGRAEYNEQFF TGCGCCAGCAGCCAAGAAACAACGGCTAGCGGGAGGGCCGAGTACAATGAGCAGTTCTTC
TRBJ2-6 . TRBV15 medium-sized CATSRDRVAELSGANVLTF TGTGCCACCAGCAGAGATCGGGTAGCGGAACTCTCTGGGGCCAACGTCCTGACTTTC
TRBJ2-7 . TRBV2 large CASSEGAAYEQYF TGTGCCAGCAGTGAAGGGGCAGCCTACGAGCAGTACTTC
TRBJ2-3 . TRBV21-1 many CASSEGGRMPDTQYF TGTGCCAGCAGCGAAGGCGGGAGAATGCCAGATACGCAGTATTTT